The source of this T cell receptor beta chain is a study of type 1 and type 2 diabetes patients. Amplification started from genomic DNA. The TCR beta CDR3 region was amplified using 30 forward and 13 reverse primers. One entry per CDR3 protein, called by TCRdb with MiXCR from the multiplex PCR reads. The sample has 270,000 or so distinct CDR3 sequences, more than 45% seen once; the top ten hold approximately 13%. There are many counts of this clonotype. The CDR3 length is 13 residues. V shed 7 bases and J 7 bases; nucleotides not matched to a gene: 5. CDR1 SNHLY and CDR2 FYNNEI come from the germline V gene.

The source is a man aged 18 to 30 with type 2 diabetes. The rearrangement joins TRBV2 to TRBJ2-2, with 8 positions matching TRBD1. The specimen was peripheral blood mononuclear cells (PBMCs). The CDR3 protein is CASTDREVGELFF. DNA for the CDR3: TGTGCCAGCACGGACAGGGAGGTCGGGGAGCTGTTTTTT.